Below, 24 T cell receptor beta chains from the same sample are listed, as sequenced in a study of blood T cell repertoires in COVID-19. Generated by immunoSEQ multiplex PCR, the TCRdb table keeps only in-frame clones and is missing some. The data hold 95,000 to 110,000 clones, with over 80% observed a single time. Sequenced material: peripheral blood. Every receptor here comes from a man aged 50 to 59 with acute or convalescent COVID-19.

Only a few counts were recorded for this clone. For the CDR3, the DNA is TGTGCCAGCAGCATTAGCGGGGTGAACACCGGGGAGCTGTTTTTT. As protein: CASSISGVNTGELFF. The J gene is TRBJ2-2, the V gene TRBV9, with TRBD2 matching over 8 bases. CDR3 size: 15 residues. Germline assignment: CDR1 SGDLS and CDR2 YYNGEE. J was trimmed by 1 base and V by 4 bases; bases with no gene match: 3.

The chain recombines TRBV29-1 with TRBJ2-1; D ambiguous. Deletions cut 7 bases from V and 8 bases from J, with 9 bases between. The CDR3 covers 10 residues. In germline, CDR1 is SQVTM, CDR2 ANQGSEA. Here the CDR3 DNA reads TGCAGCGGTGTAAATGATGAGCAGTTCTTC. Protein product: CSGVNDEQFF.

This rearrangement joins TRBV28 to TRBJ1-3; no clear D gene. Between the trimmed V and J ends, which lost 6 bases and 3 bases, there was a span of 6 bases. The CDR3 totals 12 residues. Looked up from germline, CDR1 is MDHEN and CDR2 is SYDVKM. CDR3 region: CASRTLGNTIYF. The DNA of the CDR3 is TGTGCCAGCAGGACACTTGGAAACACCATATATTTT.

The chain employs TRBV3-1 (or the pseudogene TRBV3-2) and TRBJ2-1, with 10 bases that match TRBD2. The germline gives CDR1 LGHDT, CDR2 YNNKEL (reference sequence). The CDR3 is made up of 15 amino acids. After removal of 5 bases from V and 0 bases from J, the junction contained 1 base not matched to a gene. In DNA, the CDR3 is TGTGCCAGCAGCTCTAGCGGGAGCTCCTACAATGAGCAGTTCTTC. Protein sequence: CASSSSGSSYNEQFF.

The chain combines TRBV2 with TRBJ2-4; 8 bases are a match to TRBD2. The J segment lost 1 base and the V segment lost 6 bases, leaving 11 bases of the junction unmatched. CDR1 SNHLY and CDR2 FYNNEI come from the germline V gene. The CDR3 sequence is 17 residues long. The CDR3 here is CASSEPSGLGAKNIQYF. The CDR3 DNA sequence: TGTGCCAGCAGCGAACCTAGCGGGCTCGGGGCCAAAAACATTCAGTACTTC.

The V and J genes are TRBV11-2 and TRBJ1-1, with a tentative D call TRBD1 (6 bases). V lost 0 bases and J lost 1, with 12 bases in between. Looked up from germline, CDR1 is SGHAT and CDR2 is FQNNGV. The CDR3 spans 16 residues. For the CDR3, the DNA is TGTGCCAGCAGCTTAGACCGGGACACCAGGAACACTGAAGCTTTCTTT. This translates into CASSLDRDTRNTEAFF. Complete variable domain (other parts from reference TRBV11-2 and TRBJ1-1): EAGVAQSPRYKIIEKRQSVAFWCNPISGHATLYWYQQILGQGPKLLIQFQNNGVVDDSQLPKDRFSAERLKGVDSTLKIQPAKLEDSAVYLCASSLDRDTRNTEAFFGQGTRLTVV.

This rearrangement joins TRBV7-9 to TRBJ2-3; D may be TRBD1 (5 bases). Germline loops: CDR1 SEHNR, CDR2 FQNEAQ (reference sequence). This CDR3 region has 15 residues. V dropped 3 bases and J dropped 3 bases, with 13 bases sitting between them. The CDR3 reads CASSFGQTGTDTQYF. CDR3 DNA: TGTGCCAGCAGCTTCGGACAAACTGGGACAGATACGCAGTATTTT.

The rearrangement joins TRBV28 to TRBJ2-1; 7 bases are a match to TRBD2. The junction had 7 bases not matched to a gene; V was cut back by 6 bases and J by 2 bases. This CDR3 is built from 15 residues. Per germline, CDR1 MDHEN and CDR2 SYDVKM. CDR3 sequence (DNA): TGTGCCAGCAGACCAAGCGGGGTAGCCTACAATGAGCAGTTCTTC. It encodes CASRPSGVAYNEQFF.

The V gene is TRBV4-2, the J gene TRBJ1-3; 8 bases fit TRBD1. J gave up 3 bases and V 0 bases, and 1 base lay outside the gene matches. The CDR3 totals 15 residues. The V gene's germline CDR1 is LGHNA and CDR2 YNFKEQ. The CDR3 region is CASSQDGTGGNTIYF. The CDR3 nucleotides are TGTGCCAGCAGCCAAGACGGGACAGGTGGAAACACCATATATTTT.

The rearrangement joins TRBV5-1 to TRBJ2-7; no clear D gene. This CDR3 is built from 11 residues. V was cut by 2 bases and J by 5 bases, with 5 bases left in between. The V gene's germline CDR1 is SGHRS and CDR2 YFSETQ. CDR3 sequence reads: CASSLAHEQYF. The CDR3 bases are TGCGCCAGCAGCTTAGCGCACGAGCAGTACTTC.

This clone came up a few times. DNA of the CDR3: TGTGCCACCAGTCTGCTTGGACAGAAGAACTCCTACGAGCAGTACTTC. Protein: CATSLLGQKNSYEQYF. The chain is built from TRBV24-1 and TRBJ2-7; D possibly corresponds to TRBD1 (6 bases). This CDR3 has 16 residues. The V gene's germline CDR1 is KGHDR and CDR2 SFDVKD. V lost 6 bases and J lost 0, with 17 bases in between.

The V and J genes are TRBV11-2 and TRBJ2-2; 8 nucleotides match TRBD2. This CDR3 is 19 amino acids long. After removal of 4 bases from V and 6 bases from J, the junction contained 19 bases not matched to a gene. In germline, CDR1 is SGHAT, CDR2 FQNNGV. The CDR3 DNA reads as TGTGCCAGCAGCTCCTATCTGGGTCCAACCGGGAGGGCCCCCGGGGAGCTGTTTTTT. Protein: CASSSYLGPTGRAPGELFF.

The chain uses TRBV30 and TRBJ1-3; D gene uncertain. Germline V gene sequence: CDR1 GTSNPN, CDR2 SVGIG (reference sequence). The CDR3 consists of 14 residues. Between the trimmed V and J ends, which lost 0 bases and 0 bases, there was a span of 6 bases. CDR3 sequence reads: CAWSVAVSGNTIYF. The DNA for the CDR3 is TGTGCCTGGAGTGTAGCGGTCTCTGGAAACACCATATATTTT. The complete variable domain, with remaining parts taken from reference TRBV30 and TRBJ1-3, reads SQTIHQWPATLVQPVGSPLSLECTVEGTSNPNLYWYRQAAGRGLQLLFYSVGIGQISSEVPQNLSASRPQDRQFILSSKKLLLSDSGFYLCAWSVAVSGNTIYFGEGSWLTVV.

The CDR3 protein is CASSPRRADTQYF. As DNA, the CDR3 is TGTGCCAGCAGTCCCCGCCGAGCAGATACGCAGTATTTT. V gene TRBV28 combines with J gene TRBJ2-3; no firm D call. V was cut by 5 bases and J by 4 bases, with 10 bases left in between. The CDR3 runs 13 residues. Per the germline V gene, CDR1 is MDHEN and CDR2 is SYDVKM. Using reference TRBV28 and TRBJ2-3 for the parts outside the CDR3, the full variable domain is DVKVTQSSRYLVKRTGEKVFLECVQDMDHENMFWYRQDPGLGLRLIYFSYDVKMKEKGDIPEGYSVSREKKERFSLILESASTNQTSMYLCASSPRRADTQYFGPGTRLTVL.

The gene calls are TRBV14 and TRBJ2-7; D is ambiguous. The germline CDR1 and CDR2 sequences are SGHDN and FVKESK. The CDR3 length is 12 residues. V was clipped by 2 bases and J by 4 bases, with 6 bases between them. The CDR3 bases are TGTGCCAGCAGCCAATTCGGGTACGAGCAGTACTTC. Translating it yields CASSQFGYEQYF.

The chain links TRBV18 to TRBJ1-4; the D gene is possibly TRBD1 (5 bases). Germline V gene data show CDR1 as KGHSH and CDR2 as LQKENI. CDR3 length: 16 amino acids. V lost 1 base, J lost 6 bases, and 15 bases lay in between. CDR3 loop: CASSPLIAGGDEKLFF. For the CDR3, the DNA is TGTGCCAGCTCACCACTTATCGCAGGAGGGGATGAAAAACTGTTTTTT.

The J gene is TRBJ2-7, the V gene TRBV3-1 (or the pseudogene TRBV3-2); 8 nucleotides line up with TRBD1. The CDR3 is 13 residues long. The V gene end was trimmed by 6 bases and the J gene end by 5 bases; junction bases not matched to a gene: 6. Germline V lookup: CDR1 LGHDT, CDR2 YNNKEL (reference sequence). This chain's CDR3 is CASSLQGANEQYF. The CDR3 DNA follows: TGTGCCAGCAGTCTCCAGGGGGCTAACGAGCAGTACTTC.

This chain links TRBV18 with TRBJ2-3, with 8 nucleotides matching TRBD2. CDR3 length: 17 residues. The V gene end was trimmed by 0 bases and the J gene end by 7 bases; junction bases not matched to a gene: 12. Germline CDR1 is KGHSH and CDR2 is LQKENI. CDR3 coding DNA: TGTGCCAGCTCACCACCAAGTTCAGCGGGAGCCGGGAATACGCAGTATTTT. This sequence encodes CASSPPSSAGAGNTQYF.

J is TRBJ2-3 and V is TRBV23-1; 9 bases align to TRBD2. TRBV23-1 is designated an ORF whose function remains uncertain. The CDR3 is made up of 16 amino acids. Unmatched junction bases numbered 6, after V lost 4 bases and J lost 1 base. The CDR3, as DNA: TGCGCCAGCAGTCCCCCCCGACTAGCGGGCACAGATACGCAGTATTTT. Protein: CASSPPRLAGTDTQYF.

CDR3 sequence reads: CASKGGRGRNEQFF. DNA for the CDR3: TGTGCCAGCAAAGGCGGGAGAGGTCGGAATGAGCAGTTCTTC. The rearrangement joins TRBV6-5 to TRBJ2-1; 7 nucleotides match TRBD2. This CDR3 has 14 residues. V gave up 7 bases and J gave up 7 bases; unmatched junction bases: 10. Germline CDR1 reads MNHEY; CDR2 reads SVGAGI.

V gene TRBV4-1 combines with J gene TRBJ2-3; D might be TRBD1 (7 bases). Trimming removed 2 bases at V and 3 bases at J, with 15 bases between. CDR1 is MGHRA and CDR2 is YSYEKL in the germline V gene. CDR3 size: 16 residues. The CDR3 spells CASSQQTGTGTDTQYF. For the CDR3, the DNA is TGCGCCAGCAGCCAACAGACAGGGACTGGTACAGATACGCAGTATTTT.

Here the CDR3 reads CASRKTSGSWETQYF. The CDR3 bases are TGTGCCAGCAGGAAAACTAGCGGGAGTTGGGAGACCCAGTACTTC. This rearrangement joins TRBV6-5 to TRBJ2-5, with 11 bases that match TRBD2. The CDR3 has 15 amino acids. Germline V gene data show CDR1 as MNHEY and CDR2 as SVGAGI. V lost 6 bases and J lost 5; bases outside the gene matches: 8.

V and J are TRBV19 and TRBJ2-7; D uncertain. Per germline, CDR1 LNHDA and CDR2 SQIVND (reference sequence). This CDR3 has 13 amino acids. Between the trimmed V and J ends, which lost 10 bases and 0 bases, there was a span of 13 bases. The CDR3 is CATTARNSYEQYF. CDR3 in DNA: TGTGCCACTACGGCCAGGAACTCCTACGAGCAGTACTTC.

The CDR3 coding sequence is TGTGCCAGCTCCCCCGGGACAGCCTATGGCTACACCTTC. The encoded protein is CASSPGTAYGYTF. The V and J genes are TRBV18 and TRBJ1-2, with TRBD1 matching over 7 bases. Germline V gene lookup returns CDR1 KGHSH and CDR2 LQKENI. The CDR3 loop spans 13 amino acids. V dropped 6 bases and J dropped 4; count of bases not matched to a gene: 5.